What follows is one TCR beta chain and its context. Its target is unknown. The V segment lost 2 bases and the J segment 7 bases; nucleotides outside the gene matches: 16. The CDR3 spans 17 residues. Germline-derived CDR1 and CDR2 are MNHEY and SMNVEV (reference sequence). These data come from a study of cytomegalovirus exposure and HLA in healthy donors. General observations from the study: The sole available immune exposure information was CMV serostatus. Reportedly, TCR beta sequences accurately predicted HLA-A and HLA-B alleles in most subjects.

The PCR contained 60 Vbeta and 13 Jbeta primers. The data were produced by immunoSEQ multiplex PCR, yet TCRdb's version contains in-frame clones alone and is incomplete. The repertoire holds about 73,000 clones, about three quarters seen once, with 0.8% to 1.1% in the top ten. This clonotype originated in a male donor in good health and CMV-seronegative. The sequenced sample consisted of PBMCs. The chain combines TRBV27 with TRBJ2-5, with 7 bases aligning to TRBD1. CDR3 in DNA: TGTGCCAGCAGTTTAATTGGCCTGACAGGGTCTTGGGGGACCCAGTACTTC. It encodes CASSLIGLTGSWGTQYF.